This record covers a single T cell receptor beta chain. This clone has only one observation. Its antigen is not yet known. Qualities for individual bases were not recorded, and no much larger clone is one base off. Here V drops 4 bases and J drops 3 bases, and the junction holds 10 bases not matched to any gene. Reading from cysteine to phenylalanine, the CDR3 counts 15 amino acids. Just the 45-base CDR3 DNA is kept, in frame starting at base 1. The germline V gene supplies CDR1 SGHRS and CDR2 YFSETQ. According to the study, the label for this sample's time point signals: about 28 days (+/-7) after the second vaccine dose. AZD1222 recipients given second doses at about 4 weeks or at about 12 weeks were pooled, since spike-specific TCR depth and breadth were not found to differ between the two schedules. Samples from vaccinated people were obtained from the UK trials COV001 and COV002, which included a single-blind randomized controlled phase 2/3 trial of AZD1222 (ChAdOx1 nCoV-19) in healthy adults. For TCRbeta chain sequencing, PBMC samples from trial participants were taken at day 0 and at day 28 after the second dose.

The entry originates in a study of T cell responses to AZD1222 COVID-19 vaccine (dated by TCRdb to the early 2020s). Regarding the study in general: TCR sequencing covered more than 230 trial participants: 207 given two doses of AZD1222 and 26 given two doses of MenACWY control vaccine. Trial participants were enrolled by age into 18-55, 56-69 and 70-plus year subgroups, with about 150, 27 and 61 TCR-sequenced participants respectively.

General findings and caveats noted by the study authors: A significant rise in spike-specific TCR breadth and depth was observed after two AZD1222 doses relative to day 0 and relative to MenACWY recipients. Because no samples from the day 14 peak response were available, repertoires could be characterized only after the peak T cell response. Participants were mostly white British and included more females than males, and it was suggested by the authors that clonal diversity may have been underestimated. Reportedly, almost half of the unique spike-specific TCRs recognized epitopes lying outside the regions that are mutated in the B.1.351 and B.1.1.7 variants. The whole spike protein was spanned by vaccine-associated CD4 TCRs, and dominant responses were seen in regions 160-218 and 743-854. Conclusions about previously exposed vaccinees are limited, since just five or six AZD1222 recipients were seropositive for SARS-CoV-2 at baseline. In the small 56-69-year group, the increase in depth fell short of significance, most likely because of low power.

The CDR3 regions of human TCRbeta chains were analyzed by immunosequencing. On the study's bioinformatics: Repertoire TCRs were checked for matches against a reference library of SARS-CoV-2-specific TCRs that had been generated using the MIRA antigen-specificity platform. Breadth was defined as the fraction of unique TCRs that were SARS-CoV-2-associated, and depth was defined as the fraction of total T cells that were SARS-CoV-2-associated. Using the MIRA data, every spike-specific TCR was mapped to the spike region that the TCR reacted to and assigned to either a CD4 or a CD8 class. Log10-transformed breadth and depth values were compared by one-way ANOVA with Sidak's multiple comparisons tests. Drawn from immuneACCESS, this table holds only the in-frame rearrangements with V and J called that TCRdb kept. Clones are partly lost; checked studies trace under half to an unresolved V gene and leave the rest unexplained. D and trimming were read from the DNA, whereas the V and J calls and clone size are those reported in that table. The sample data list roughly 130,000 clones, and about 93% of these were observed just once. The ten most abundant clones make up 3.5% to 4.5% of the sample.

This receptor was identified in an adult who received the AZD1222 COVID-19 vaccine. The material sequenced was peripheral blood, taken 28 days after the second AZD1222 dose. The chain links TRBV5-1 with TRBJ2-7, with 7 bases matching TRBD2. Here is the DNA: TGCGCCAGCAGCCCGAGGGAGGGGTCAAACTACGAGCAGTACTTC. It encodes CASSPREGSNYEQYF. Beyond the CDR3, the reference TRBV5-1 and TRBJ2-7 genes provide the residues; the full variable domain reads: KAGVTQTPRYLIKTRGQQVTLSCSPISGHRSVSWYQQTPGQGLQFLFEYFSETQRNKGNFPGRFSGRQFSNSRSEMNVSTLELGDSALYLCASSPREGSNYEQYFGPGTRLTVT.